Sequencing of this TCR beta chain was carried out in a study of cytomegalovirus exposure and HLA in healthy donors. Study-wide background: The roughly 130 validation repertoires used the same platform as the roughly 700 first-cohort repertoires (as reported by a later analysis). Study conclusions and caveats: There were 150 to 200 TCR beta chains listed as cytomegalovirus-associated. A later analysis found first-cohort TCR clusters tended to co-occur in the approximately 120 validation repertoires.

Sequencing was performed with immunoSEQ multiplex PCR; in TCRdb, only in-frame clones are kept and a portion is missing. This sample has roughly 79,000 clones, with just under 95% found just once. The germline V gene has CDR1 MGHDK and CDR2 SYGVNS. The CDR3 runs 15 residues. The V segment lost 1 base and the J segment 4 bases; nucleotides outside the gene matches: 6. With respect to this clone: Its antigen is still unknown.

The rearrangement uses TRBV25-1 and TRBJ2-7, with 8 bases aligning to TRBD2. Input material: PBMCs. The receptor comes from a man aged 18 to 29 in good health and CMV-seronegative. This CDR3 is CASSEFSGVEYEQYF. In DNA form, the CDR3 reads TGTGCCAGCAGTGAATTTAGCGGGGTTGAATACGAGCAGTACTTC.